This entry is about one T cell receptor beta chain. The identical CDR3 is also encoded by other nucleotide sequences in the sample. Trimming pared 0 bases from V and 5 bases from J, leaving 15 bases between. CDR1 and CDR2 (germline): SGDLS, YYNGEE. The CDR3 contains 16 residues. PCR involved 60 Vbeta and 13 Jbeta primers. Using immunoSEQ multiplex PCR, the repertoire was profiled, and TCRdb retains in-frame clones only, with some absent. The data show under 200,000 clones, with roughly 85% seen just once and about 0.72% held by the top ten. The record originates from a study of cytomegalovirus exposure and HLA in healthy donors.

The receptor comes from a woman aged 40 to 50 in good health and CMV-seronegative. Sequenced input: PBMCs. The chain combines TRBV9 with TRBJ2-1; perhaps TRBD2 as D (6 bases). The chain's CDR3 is CASSVARLARDNEQFF. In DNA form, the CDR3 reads TGTGCCAGCAGCGTAGCCAGGCTAGCGAGAGACAATGAGCAGTTCTTC.